These 3 T cell receptor beta chains were all obtained from the same sample, sequenced in a study of blood T cell repertoires in COVID-19. Generated by immunoSEQ multiplex PCR, the TCRdb table keeps only in-frame clones and is missing some. The profile shows about 150,000 clones, roughly 87% of them singletons. Material: peripheral blood. These receptors all come from an older woman with active or convalescent COVID-19.

The chain carries TRBV7-2 and TRBJ1-6; D gene ambiguous. Deletions cut 3 bases from V and 4 bases from J, with 7 bases between. Germline V lookup: CDR1 SGHTA, CDR2 FQGNSA. This CDR3 has 14 residues. Here the CDR3 reads CASSFEGYNSPLHF. The CDR3 bases are TGTGCCAGCAGCTTCGAGGGTTATAATTCACCCCTCCACTTT.

The chain is built from TRBV29-1 and TRBJ2-1; 7 bases are a match to TRBD2. Trimming removed 3 bases from V and 5 bases from J; junction bases left unmatched: 7. The V gene's germline CDR1 is SQVTM and CDR2 ANQGSEA. CDR3 length: 14 amino acids. The CDR3 nucleotides read TGCAGCGTTGAGGGGGGGGGTCCGAACAATGAGCAGTTCTTC. It specifies CSVEGGGPNNEQFF.

V and J are TRBV7-9 and TRBJ2-5; the D gene is possibly TRBD2 (6 bases). Germline CDR1 SEHNR, CDR2 FQNEAQ (reference sequence). There are 14 residues in the CDR3. Trimming left V 3 bases short and J 1 base short, with 9 bases between. The CDR3 DNA is TGTGCCAGCAGCTTGGGGGAGGCCCAAGAGACCCAGTACTTC. Encoded protein: CASSLGEAQETQYF.